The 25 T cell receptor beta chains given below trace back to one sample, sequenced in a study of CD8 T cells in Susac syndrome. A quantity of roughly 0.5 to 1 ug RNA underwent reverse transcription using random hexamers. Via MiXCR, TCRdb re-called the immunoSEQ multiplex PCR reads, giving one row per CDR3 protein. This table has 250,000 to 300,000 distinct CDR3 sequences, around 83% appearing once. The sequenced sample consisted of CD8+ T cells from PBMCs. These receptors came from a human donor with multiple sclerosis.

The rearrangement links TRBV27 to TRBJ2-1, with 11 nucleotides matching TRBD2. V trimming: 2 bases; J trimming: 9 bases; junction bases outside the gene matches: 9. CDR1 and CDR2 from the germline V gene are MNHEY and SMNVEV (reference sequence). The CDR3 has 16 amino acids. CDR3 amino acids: CASSLILAGGSGEQFF. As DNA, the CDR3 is TGTGCCAGCAGTTTAATCCTAGCGGGAGGATCTGGTGAGCAGTTCTTC.

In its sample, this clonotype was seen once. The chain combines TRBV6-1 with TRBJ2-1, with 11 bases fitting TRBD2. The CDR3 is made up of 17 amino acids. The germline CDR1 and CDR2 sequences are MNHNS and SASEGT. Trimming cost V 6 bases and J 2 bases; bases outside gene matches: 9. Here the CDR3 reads CASRLAGVRTTYNEQFF. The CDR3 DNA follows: TGTGCCAGCAGACTAGCGGGAGTAAGGACCACCTACAATGAGCAGTTCTTC.

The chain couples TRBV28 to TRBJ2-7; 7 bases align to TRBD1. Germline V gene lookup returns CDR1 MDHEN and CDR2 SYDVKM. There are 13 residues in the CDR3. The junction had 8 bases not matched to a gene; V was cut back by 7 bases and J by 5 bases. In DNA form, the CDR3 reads TGTGCCAGCATTCCCGGGACAGCGGACGAGCAGTACTTC. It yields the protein CASIPGTADEQYF. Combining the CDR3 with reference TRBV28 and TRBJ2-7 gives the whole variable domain DVKVTQSSRYLVKRTGEKVFLECVQDMDHENMFWYRQDPGLGLRLIYFSYDVKMKEKGDIPEGYSVSREKKERFSLILESASTNQTSMYLCASIPGTADEQYFGPGTRLTVT.

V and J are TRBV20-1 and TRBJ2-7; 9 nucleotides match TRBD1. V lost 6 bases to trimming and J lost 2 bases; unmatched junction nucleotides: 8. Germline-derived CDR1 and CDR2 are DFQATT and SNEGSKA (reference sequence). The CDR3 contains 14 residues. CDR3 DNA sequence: TGCAGTGCCCCCAGGACAGGGGAGACCTACGAGCAGTACTTC. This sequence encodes CSAPRTGETYEQYF.

Written as DNA, the CDR3 is TGCGCCAGCAGCCAAATAGGGCAAGAGACCCAGTACTTC. As protein: CASSQIGQETQYF. The chain has TRBV4-1 and TRBJ2-5; the D is unclear. V shed 2 bases and J shed 2 bases, with 6 bases lying between them. The germline V gene encodes CDR1 MGHRA and CDR2 YSYEKL. CDR3 length: 13 amino acids.

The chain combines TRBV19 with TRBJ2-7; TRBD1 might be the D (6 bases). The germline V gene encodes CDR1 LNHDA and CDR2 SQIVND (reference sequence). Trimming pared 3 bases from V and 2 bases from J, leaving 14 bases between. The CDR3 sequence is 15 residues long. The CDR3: CASSIFRDMTYEQYF. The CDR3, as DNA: TGTGCCAGTAGTATCTTCCGGGACATGACCTACGAGCAGTACTTC.

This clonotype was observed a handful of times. The CDR3 reads CASAYFKTSGSEQYF. As DNA, the CDR3 is TGTGCCAGCGCATATTTTAAGACTAGCGGGAGCGAGCAGTACTTC. The J gene is TRBJ2-7, the V gene TRBV27; TRBD2 matches at 12 bases. V lost 8 bases and J lost 6; bases outside the gene matches: 11. The CDR3 sequence is 15 residues long. Germline values: CDR1 MNHEY, CDR2 SMNVEV (reference sequence).

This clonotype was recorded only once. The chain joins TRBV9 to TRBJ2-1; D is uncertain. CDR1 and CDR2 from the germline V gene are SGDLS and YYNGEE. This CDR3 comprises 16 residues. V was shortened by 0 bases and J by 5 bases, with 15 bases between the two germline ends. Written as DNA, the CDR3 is TGTGCCAGCAGCGTAGCCCAAGACCATTTCGACAATGAGCAGTTCTTC. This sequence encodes CASSVAQDHFDNEQFF.

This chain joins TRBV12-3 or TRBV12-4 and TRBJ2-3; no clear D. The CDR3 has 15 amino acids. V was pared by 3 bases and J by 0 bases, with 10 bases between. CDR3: CASSFEDRSTDTQYF. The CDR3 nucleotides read TGTGCCAGCAGTTTTGAAGACCGGAGCACAGATACGCAGTATTTT.

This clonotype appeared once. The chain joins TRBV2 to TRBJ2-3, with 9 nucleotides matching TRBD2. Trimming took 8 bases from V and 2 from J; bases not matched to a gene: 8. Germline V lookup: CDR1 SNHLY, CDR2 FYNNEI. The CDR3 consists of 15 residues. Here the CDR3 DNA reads TGTGCCAGCCTACAGACTAGCGGTTACACAGATACGCAGTATTTT. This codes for CASLQTSGYTDTQYF.

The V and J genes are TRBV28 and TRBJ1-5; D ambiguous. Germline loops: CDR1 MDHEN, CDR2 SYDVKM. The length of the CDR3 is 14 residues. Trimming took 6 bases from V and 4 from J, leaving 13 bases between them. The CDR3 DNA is TGTGCCAGCAGAATAGAGACAACTAATCAGCCCCAGCATTTT. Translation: CASRIETTNQPQHF.

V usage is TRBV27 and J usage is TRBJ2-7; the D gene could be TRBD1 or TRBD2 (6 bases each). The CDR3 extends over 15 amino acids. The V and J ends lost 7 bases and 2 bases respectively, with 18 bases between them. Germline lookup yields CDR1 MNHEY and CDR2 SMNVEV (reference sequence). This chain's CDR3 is CASIPTEGGTYEQYF. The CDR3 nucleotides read TGTGCCAGCATCCCAACTGAGGGGGGAACCTACGAGCAGTACTTC.

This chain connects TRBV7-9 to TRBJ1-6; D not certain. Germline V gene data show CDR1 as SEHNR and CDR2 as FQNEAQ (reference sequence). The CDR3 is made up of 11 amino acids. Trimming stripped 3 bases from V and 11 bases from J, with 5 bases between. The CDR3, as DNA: TGTGCCAGCAGCTTCGGGCCACCCCTCCACTTT. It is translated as CASSFGPPLHF. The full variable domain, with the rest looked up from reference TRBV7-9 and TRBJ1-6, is DTGVSQNPRHKITKRGQNVTFRCDPISEHNRLYWYRQTLGQGPEFLTYFQNEAQLEKSRLLSDRFSAERPKGSFSTLEIQRTEQGDSAMYLCASSFGPPLHFGNGTRLTVT.

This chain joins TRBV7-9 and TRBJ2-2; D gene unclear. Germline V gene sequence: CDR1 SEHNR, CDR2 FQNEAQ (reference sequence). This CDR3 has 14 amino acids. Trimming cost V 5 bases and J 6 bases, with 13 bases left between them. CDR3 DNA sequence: TGTGCCAGCAGCCCTAACGTAGACCCCGGGGAGCTGTTTTTT. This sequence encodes CASSPNVDPGELFF. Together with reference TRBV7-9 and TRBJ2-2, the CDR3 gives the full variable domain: DTGVSQNPRHKITKRGQNVTFRCDPISEHNRLYWYRQTLGQGPEFLTYFQNEAQLEKSRLLSDRFSAERPKGSFSTLEIQRTEQGDSAMYLCASSPNVDPGELFFGEGSRLTVL.

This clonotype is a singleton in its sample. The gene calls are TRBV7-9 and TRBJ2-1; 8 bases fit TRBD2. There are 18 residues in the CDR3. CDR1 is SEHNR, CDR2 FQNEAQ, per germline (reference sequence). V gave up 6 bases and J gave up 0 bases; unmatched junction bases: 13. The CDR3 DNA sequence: TGTGCCAGCAGACATTCCCTCGGGAGGGGTCCCTCCTACAATGAGCAGTTCTTC. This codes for CASRHSLGRGPSYNEQFF.

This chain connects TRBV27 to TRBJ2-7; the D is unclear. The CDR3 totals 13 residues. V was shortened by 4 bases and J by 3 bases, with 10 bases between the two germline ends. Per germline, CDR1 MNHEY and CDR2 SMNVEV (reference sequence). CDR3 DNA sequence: TGTGCCAGCAGTTCCCGGGCCCACTACGAGCAGTACTTC. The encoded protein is CASSSRAHYEQYF.

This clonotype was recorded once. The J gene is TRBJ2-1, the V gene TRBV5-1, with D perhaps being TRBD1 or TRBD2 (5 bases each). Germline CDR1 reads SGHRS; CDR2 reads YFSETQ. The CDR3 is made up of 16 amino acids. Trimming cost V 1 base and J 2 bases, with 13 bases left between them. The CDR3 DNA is TGCGCCAGCAGCTTGTACGGGGACCTCGCCTACAATGAGCAGTTCTTC. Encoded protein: CASSLYGDLAYNEQFF.

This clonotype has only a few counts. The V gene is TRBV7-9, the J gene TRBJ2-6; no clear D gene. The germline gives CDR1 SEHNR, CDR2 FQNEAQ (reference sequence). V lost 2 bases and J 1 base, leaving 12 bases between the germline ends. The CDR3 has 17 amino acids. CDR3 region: CASSLSVSASGANVLTF. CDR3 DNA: TGTGCCAGCAGCTTATCGGTATCGGCGTCTGGGGCCAACGTCCTGACTTTC. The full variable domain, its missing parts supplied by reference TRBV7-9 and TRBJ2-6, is DTGVSQNPRHKITKRGQNVTFRCDPISEHNRLYWYRQTLGQGPEFLTYFQNEAQLEKSRLLSDRFSAERPKGSFSTLEIQRTEQGDSAMYLCASSLSVSASGANVLTFGAGSRLTVL.

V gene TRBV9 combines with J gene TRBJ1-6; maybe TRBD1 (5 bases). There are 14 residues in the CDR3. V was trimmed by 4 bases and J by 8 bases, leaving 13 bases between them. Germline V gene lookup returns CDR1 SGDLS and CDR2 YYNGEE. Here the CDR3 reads CASSIGGRDSPLHF. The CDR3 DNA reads TGTGCCAGCAGCATCGGGGGAAGGGATTCACCCCTCCACTTT.

Here the CDR3 reads CSARDTGGAYEQYF. The CDR3 region has the DNA TGCAGTGCCCGAGATACGGGAGGGGCTTACGAGCAGTACTTC. The genes are TRBV20-1 and TRBJ2-7; 8 bases are a match to TRBD2. The length of the CDR3 is 14 residues. V gave up 6 bases and J gave up 4 bases; unmatched junction bases: 11. Germline assignment: CDR1 DFQATT and CDR2 SNEGSKA (reference sequence).

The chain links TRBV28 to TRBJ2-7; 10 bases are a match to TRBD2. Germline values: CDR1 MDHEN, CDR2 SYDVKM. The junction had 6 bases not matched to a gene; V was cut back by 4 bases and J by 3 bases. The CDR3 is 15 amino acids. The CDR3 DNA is TGTGCCAGCAGTTCTCCGGGACTAGCGTTCTACGAGCAGTACTTC. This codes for CASSSPGLAFYEQYF. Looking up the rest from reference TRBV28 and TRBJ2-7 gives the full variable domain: DVKVTQSSRYLVKRTGEKVFLECVQDMDHENMFWYRQDPGLGLRLIYFSYDVKMKEKGDIPEGYSVSREKKERFSLILESASTNQTSMYLCASSSPGLAFYEQYFGPGTRLTVT.

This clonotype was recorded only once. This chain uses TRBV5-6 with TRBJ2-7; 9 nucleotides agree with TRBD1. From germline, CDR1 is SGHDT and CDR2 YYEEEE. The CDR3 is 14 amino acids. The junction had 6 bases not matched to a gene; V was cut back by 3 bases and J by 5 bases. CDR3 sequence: CASSYGDRAHEQYF. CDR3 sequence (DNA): TGTGCCAGCAGCTACGGGGACAGGGCCCACGAGCAGTACTTC.

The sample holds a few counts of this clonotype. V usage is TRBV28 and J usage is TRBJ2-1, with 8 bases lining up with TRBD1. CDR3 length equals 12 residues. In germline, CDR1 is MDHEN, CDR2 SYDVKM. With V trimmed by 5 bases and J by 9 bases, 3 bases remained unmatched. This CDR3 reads CASSLRGREQFF. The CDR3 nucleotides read TGTGCCAGCAGTCTCAGGGGGCGTGAGCAGTTCTTC.

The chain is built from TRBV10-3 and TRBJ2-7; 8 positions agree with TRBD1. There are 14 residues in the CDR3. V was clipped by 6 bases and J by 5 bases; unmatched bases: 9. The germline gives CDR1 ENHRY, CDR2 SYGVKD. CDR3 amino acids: CAIRNLDREDEQYF. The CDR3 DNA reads TGTGCCATCAGGAATCTGGACAGGGAGGACGAGCAGTACTTC.

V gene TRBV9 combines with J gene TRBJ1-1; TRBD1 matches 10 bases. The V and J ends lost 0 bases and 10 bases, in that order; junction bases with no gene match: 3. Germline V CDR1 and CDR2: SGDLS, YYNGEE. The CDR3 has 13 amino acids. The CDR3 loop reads CASSVVGDRGAFF. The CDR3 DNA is TGTGCCAGCAGCGTAGTGGGGGACAGGGGAGCTTTCTTT.